A selection of T cell receptor beta chains follows, all from one sample in a study of OX40 agonist ivuxolimab in advanced cancers. Clones were read by immunoSEQ multiplex PCR, and TCRdb kept only the in-frame ones, dropping some. The table lists 16,000 or so clones, roughly 71% of them singletons, with approximately 13% in the top ten. Material: CD4+ or CD8+ T cells sorted from blood, obtained in a trial of the OX40 agonist ivuxolimab. The receptors come from an adult with an advanced solid tumor such as melanoma, head and neck, liver or kidney cancer. Each CDR3 is given with its conserved first and last residue. A D gene is named only where the DNA matches it firmly. Size is omitted from some rows. Given values are once, few, many or a class for expanded clones.

size: .; D: TRBD2; V: TRBV19; J: TRBJ2-3; DNA: TGTGCCAGTAGTATCGGCGGGGGGGTTTTAGCAGATACGCAGTATTTT; CDR3: CASSIGGGVLADTQYF
size: .; D: .; V: TRBV6-6; J: TRBJ2-5; DNA: TGTGCCAGCGGAGAGGCAGAGACCCAGTACTTC; CDR3: CASGEAETQYF
size: .; D: .; V: TRBV27; J: TRBJ1-1; DNA: TGTGCCAGCAGTGAATGGACCAACACTGAAGCTTTCTTT; CDR3: CASSEWTNTEAFF
size: .; D: TRBD1; V: TRBV5-6; J: TRBJ2-1; DNA: TGTGCCAGCAGCTGGTCCGACAGGGGATGGTACAATGAGCAGTTCTTC; CDR3: CASSWSDRGWYNEQFF
size: few; D: .; V: TRBV11-3; J: TRBJ2-5; DNA: TGTGCCAGCAGCCGTCGACTAAAACCCCAAGAGACCCAGTACTTC; CDR3: CASSRRLKPQETQYF
size: .; D: .; V: TRBV13; J: TRBJ1-1; DNA: TGTGCCAGCAGCTTAAGAGGGTTCGAAACTGAAGCTTTCTTT; CDR3: CASSLRGFETEAFF
size: few; D: TRBD1; V: TRBV5-8; J: TRBJ1-5; DNA: TGTGCCAGCAGCACGGGACAGGGGTATAATCAGCCCCAGCATTTT; CDR3: CASSTGQGYNQPQHF
size: medium-sized; D: .; V: TRBV6-1; J: TRBJ2-7; DNA: TGTGCCAGCAGTGCCCTACAGGGATCTCTTTCCTACGAGCAGTACTTC; CDR3: CASSALQGSLSYEQYF
size: .; D: .; V: TRBV6-1; J: TRBJ1-5; DNA: TGTGCCAGCAGTGAGTACGAGACCTATAGCAATCAGCCCCAGCATTTT; CDR3: CASSEYETYSNQPQHF
size: .; D: .; V: TRBV9; J: TRBJ2-1; DNA: TGTGCCAGCAGCGTAGAGGGTTCGGTTTCATATGAGCAGTTCTTC; CDR3: CASSVEGSVSYEQFF
size: once; D: .; V: TRBV5-4; J: TRBJ1-1; DNA: TGTGCCAGCAGCCACGCCATGAACACTGAAGCTTTCTTT; CDR3: CASSHAMNTEAFF
size: few; D: TRBD1; V: TRBV11-2; J: TRBJ2-5; DNA: TGTGCCAGCAGCTCCCCGGACAGGCTAGGAGAGACCCAGTACTTC; CDR3: CASSSPDRLGETQYF
size: .; D: .; V: TRBV27; J: TRBJ2-4; DNA: TGTGCCAGCAGTTTATCCGGCAGTGGCAAAAACATTCAGTACTTC; CDR3: CASSLSGSGKNIQYF
size: few; D: .; V: TRBV27; J: TRBJ2-7; DNA: TGTGCCAGCATGTCGAGGGGGGGCTCCTACGAGCAGTACTTC; CDR3: CASMSRGGSYEQYF
size: few; D: TRBD1; V: TRBV9; J: TRBJ2-7; DNA: TGTGCCAGCAGCCCGAGACAGGGCGGCCACGAGCAGTACTTC; CDR3: CASSPRQGGHEQYF
size: few; D: .; V: TRBV28; J: TRBJ2-5; DNA: TGTGCCAGCTCCCTAGGCCAGGAGGAGGTATATCAAGAGACCCAGTACTTC; CDR3: CASSLGQEEVYQETQYF
size: few; D: .; V: TRBV6-5; J: TRBJ1-5; DNA: TGTGCCAGCAGTTACTCTATGGGCCCTAATCAGCCCCAGCATTTT; CDR3: CASSYSMGPNQPQHF
size: once; D: .; V: TRBV5-6; J: TRBJ1-6; DNA: TGTGCCAGCAGCTTGGTGGATAATTCACCCCTCCACTTT; CDR3: CASSLVDNSPLHF
size: .; D: TRBD1; V: TRBV25-1; J: TRBJ1-2; DNA: TGTGCCAGCAGTGACCCGGGACAGGGCTATGGCTACACCTTC; CDR3: CASSDPGQGYGYTF
size: few; D: TRBD1; V: TRBV6-5; J: TRBJ2-7; DNA: TGTGCCAGCAGTTATTATGACAGGGGCTACGAGCAGTACTTC; CDR3: CASSYYDRGYEQYF
size: few; D: TRBD2; V: TRBV6-5; J: TRBJ2-7; DNA: TGTGCCAGCAGTTACGGCGGGGGGGCCGTCGAGCAGTACTTC; CDR3: CASSYGGGAVEQYF
size: .; D: .; V: TRBV5-8; J: TRBJ1-1; DNA: TGTGCCAGCAGCCCCACGGGGGCGACTGAAGCTTTCTTT; CDR3: CASSPTGATEAFF
size: .; D: TRBD1; V: TRBV14; J: TRBJ2-7; DNA: TGTGCCAGCAGCCAAGCGCCGGACAGGGACTACGAGCAGTACTTC; CDR3: CASSQAPDRDYEQYF
size: .; D: TRBD2; V: TRBV2; J: TRBJ2-7; DNA: TGTGCCAGCAGCCCGGGAGCGGGGACTCGTTGGGGGCAGTACTTC; CDR3: CASSPGAGTRWGQYF
size: .; D: .; V: TRBV28; J: TRBJ2-1; DNA: TGTGCCAGCAGCTCGCTCTACTACAATGAGCAGTTCTTC; CDR3: CASSSLYYNEQFF
size: few; D: .; V: TRBV9; J: TRBJ2-2; DNA: TGTGCCAGCAGCGTACAGGGTACGGGACTTGTCGGGGAGCTGTTTTTT; CDR3: CASSVQGTGLVGELFF
size: .; D: TRBD1; V: TRBV6-6; J: TRBJ1-6; DNA: TGTGCCGGGGCGGACAGGGAAAATTCACCCCTCCACTTT; CDR3: CAGADRENSPLHF
size: .; D: .; V: TRBV7-8; J: TRBJ1-1; DNA: TGTGCCAGCAGCTTACCCCGGGGGGGCACGAAGATTGACACTGAAGCTTTCTTT; CDR3: CASSLPRGGTKIDTEAFF
size: .; D: .; V: TRBV9; J: TRBJ2-1; DNA: TGTGCCAGCAGTTTGTCTGGACCACCCCCGTACAATGAGCAGTTCTTC; CDR3: CASSLSGPPPYNEQFF
size: .; D: .; V: TRBV7-2; J: TRBJ2-2; DNA: TGTGCCAGCAGCTTTGAGGCAGTGAACACCGGGGAGCTGTTTTTT; CDR3: CASSFEAVNTGELFF
size: .; D: .; V: TRBV7-8; J: TRBJ2-7; DNA: TGTGCCAGCAGCTTAGGGGGTTTGGACTACGAGCAGTACTTC; CDR3: CASSLGGLDYEQYF